The 13 T cell receptor beta chains given below trace back to one sample, sequenced in a study of blood T cell repertoires in COVID-19. The assay was immunoSEQ multiplex PCR, and TCRdb's table has in-frame clones only and misses some. The repertoire includes hundreds of thousands of clones, roughly nine tenths of them detected once, and approximately 3.1% sits in the top ten. Sequenced: PBMCs or T cells enriched from blood (not recorded which). These receptors originate from a woman in her forties or fifties in a cohort exposed to, infected with or recovered from COVID-19 (not recorded which).

The chain recombines TRBV16 with TRBJ2-2; D not certain. Between the trimmed V and J ends, which lost 0 bases and 0 bases, there was a span of 8 bases. The CDR3 is 16 amino acids. The V gene's germline CDR1 is KGHSY and CDR2 FQNENV. CDR3 residues: CASSQSRVTNTGELFF. The DNA of the CDR3 is TGTGCCAGCAGCCAATCCCGGGTTACGAACACCGGGGAGCTGTTTTTT.

This clone appeared many times. The rearrangement links TRBV2 to TRBJ1-4, with no clear D. The germline gives CDR1 SNHLY, CDR2 FYNNEI. The CDR3 spans 13 residues. The ends were cut back, 4 bases at V and 4 bases at J, with 7 bases in the middle. CDR3 coding DNA: TGTGCCAGCAGTGGAGATAGTAATGAAAAACTGTTTTTT. Its protein is CASSGDSNEKLFF. Combining the CDR3 with reference TRBV2 and TRBJ1-4 gives the whole variable domain EPEVTQTPSHQVTQMGQEVILRCVPISNHLYFYWYRQILGQKVEFLVSFYNNEISEKSEIFDDQFSVERPDGSNFTLKIRSTKLEDSAMYFCASSGDSNEKLFFGSGTQLSVL.

The chain recombines TRBV6-6 with TRBJ1-2; 10 nucleotides match TRBD1. The ends lost 7 bases at V and 7 bases at J; junction bases unmatched: 15. Looked up from germline, CDR1 is MNHNY and CDR2 is SVGAGI (reference sequence). There are 16 residues in the CDR3. The CDR3 DNA sequence: TGTGCCAGCACCTTGACAGGGGGCGTCGAGTTTCGTGGCTACACCTTC. This sequence encodes CASTLTGGVEFRGYTF.

This clone has a single count. The V and J genes are TRBV4-1 and TRBJ1-3; unclear D gene. With 0 bases removed from V and 0 bases from J, the gap between germline ends came to 6 bases. From germline, CDR1 is MGHRA and CDR2 YSYEKL. The CDR3 extends over 15 amino acids. The CDR3 reads CASSQDSLSGNTIYF. The CDR3, as DNA: TGCGCCAGCAGCCAAGATAGCCTCTCTGGAAACACCATATATTTT.

V gene TRBV3-1 (or the pseudogene TRBV3-2) combines with J gene TRBJ2-7; D uncertain. The V gene's germline CDR1 is LGHDT and CDR2 YNNKEL (reference sequence). Trimming shortened V by 0 bases and J by 3 bases, and 12 bases separated the two germline ends. CDR3 length: 15 amino acids. The CDR3: CASSQEWAHGYEQYF. CDR3 coding DNA: TGTGCCAGCAGCCAAGAATGGGCGCACGGCTACGAGCAGTACTTC.

This CDR3 is CASSSQRGQQPQHF. As DNA, the CDR3 is TGTGCCAGTAGTTCCCAGAGGGGGCAACAGCCCCAGCATTTT. V gene TRBV19 combines with J gene TRBJ1-5; 7 bases match TRBD1. The CDR3 spans 14 residues. V trimming: 5 bases; J trimming: 7 bases; junction bases outside the gene matches: 8. Germline CDR1 is LNHDA and CDR2 is SQIVND (reference sequence).

This chain links TRBV7-8 with TRBJ2-2, with TRBD1 matching 7 bases. Unmatched junction bases numbered 14, after V lost 5 bases and J lost 2 bases. The CDR3 extends over 18 amino acids. Germline V gene sequence: CDR1 SGHVS, CDR2 FQNEAQ. DNA of the CDR3: TGTGCCAGCAGCGCTTCGCGTCTAAGGGGGCGAAACACCGGGGAGCTGTTTTTT. Protein: CASSASRLRGRNTGELFF.

The gene calls are TRBV5-4 and TRBJ2-7; tentative D call: TRBD2 (5 bases). Germline V gene data show CDR1 as SGHNT and CDR2 as YYREEE (reference sequence). The CDR3 totals 15 residues. V was shortened by 3 bases and J by 3 bases, with 16 bases between the two germline ends. Written as DNA, the CDR3 is TGTGCCAGCAGCTCCCCACGGGAACCCGACTACGAGCAGTACTTC. This gives the protein CASSSPREPDYEQYF.

The chain combines TRBV11-2 with TRBJ2-5; 9 bases line up with TRBD2. CDR1 SGHAT and CDR2 FQNNGV come from the germline V gene. The V and J ends lost 1 base and 5 bases, in that order; junction bases with no gene match: 5. The CDR3 runs 15 residues. The DNA for the CDR3 is TGTGCCAGCAGCTTAGGTAGCGGGGGAGGGGAGACCCAGTACTTC. Protein product: CASSLGSGGGETQYF.

The gene calls are TRBV7-9 and TRBJ2-2; 7 positions match TRBD1. The J segment lost 2 bases and the V segment lost 0 bases, leaving 6 bases of the junction unmatched. Germline V gene sequence: CDR1 SEHNR, CDR2 FQNEAQ (reference sequence). This CDR3 has 17 residues. CDR3 nucleotide sequence: TGTGCCAGCAGCTTAGCGGACAGGAGAGTAAACACCGGGGAGCTGTTTTTT. As protein: CASSLADRRVNTGELFF.

This clone was detected only once. Additional DNA sequences in this sample encode the identical CDR3. The V gene is TRBV29-1, the J gene TRBJ1-1, with 7 bases that match TRBD1. This CDR3 contains 13 residues. Losses at the gene ends were 4 bases for V and 0 bases for J; bases not matched to a gene: 2. Germline CDR1 SQVTM, CDR2 ANQGSEA. The CDR3 reads CSVGGQLNTEAFF. The CDR3 DNA sequence: TGCAGCGTTGGGGGACAGTTGAACACTGAAGCTTTCTTT.

A few counts support this clone. V gene TRBV30 combines with J gene TRBJ1-4; D remains ambiguous. This CDR3 spans 15 amino acids. The germline V gene has CDR1 GTSNPN and CDR2 SVGIG (reference sequence). V was shortened by 4 bases and J by 0 bases, with 12 bases between the two germline ends. This CDR3 reads CAWNPTGATNEKLFF. The CDR3 bases are TGTGCCTGGAATCCGACGGGAGCAACTAATGAAAAACTGTTTTTT.

The V and J genes are TRBV19 and TRBJ1-2, with 7 positions matching TRBD1. Looked up from germline, CDR1 is LNHDA and CDR2 is SQIVND (reference sequence). The CDR3 length is 13 residues. Germline trimming cut 7 bases from V and 4 bases from J; bases unmatched to any gene: 6. CDR3 sequence reads: CASNGQASYGYTF. The CDR3 DNA reads as TGTGCCAGTAACGGACAGGCTAGCTATGGCTACACCTTC.